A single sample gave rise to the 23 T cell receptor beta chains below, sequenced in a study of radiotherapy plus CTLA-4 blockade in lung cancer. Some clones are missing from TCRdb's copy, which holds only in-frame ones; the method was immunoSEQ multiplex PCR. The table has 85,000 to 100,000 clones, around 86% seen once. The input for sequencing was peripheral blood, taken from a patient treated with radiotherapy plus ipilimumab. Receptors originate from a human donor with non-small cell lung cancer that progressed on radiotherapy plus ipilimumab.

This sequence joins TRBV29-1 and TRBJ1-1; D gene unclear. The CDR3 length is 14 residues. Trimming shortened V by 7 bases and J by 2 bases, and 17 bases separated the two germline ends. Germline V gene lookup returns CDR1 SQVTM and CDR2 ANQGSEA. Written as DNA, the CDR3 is TGCAGCGCCTTCTCGACACCGGCCAACACTGAAGCTTTCTTT. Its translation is CSAFSTPANTEAFF.

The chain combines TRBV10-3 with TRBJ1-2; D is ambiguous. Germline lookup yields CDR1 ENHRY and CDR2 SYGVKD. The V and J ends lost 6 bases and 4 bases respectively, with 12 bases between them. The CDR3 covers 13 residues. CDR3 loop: CAIRKDLTYGYTF. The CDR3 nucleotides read TGTGCCATCAGGAAAGACCTAACCTATGGCTACACCTTC.

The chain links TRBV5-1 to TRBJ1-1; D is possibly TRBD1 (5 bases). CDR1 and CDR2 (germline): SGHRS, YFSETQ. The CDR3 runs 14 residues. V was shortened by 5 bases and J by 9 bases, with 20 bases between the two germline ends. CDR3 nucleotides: TGCGCCAGCAGGGACACAGTAGAAAACATCAAAGCTTTCTTT. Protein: CASRDTVENIKAFF.

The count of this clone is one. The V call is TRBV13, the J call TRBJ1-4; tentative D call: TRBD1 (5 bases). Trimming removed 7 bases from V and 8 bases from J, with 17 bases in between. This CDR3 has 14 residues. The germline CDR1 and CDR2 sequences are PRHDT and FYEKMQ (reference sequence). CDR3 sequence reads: CASTYMGVVEKLFF. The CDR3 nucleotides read TGTGCCAGCACCTATATGGGGGTAGTGGAAAAACTGTTTTTT.

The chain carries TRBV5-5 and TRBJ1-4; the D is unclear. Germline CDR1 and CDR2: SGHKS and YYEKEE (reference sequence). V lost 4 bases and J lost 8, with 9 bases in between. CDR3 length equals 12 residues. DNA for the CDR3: TGTGCCAGCAGCAAGAGGCCGGAAAAACTGTTTTTT. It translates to CASSKRPEKLFF. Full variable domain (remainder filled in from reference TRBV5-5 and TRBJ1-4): DAGVTQSPTHLIKTRGQQVTLRCSPISGHKSVSWYQQVLGQGPQFIFQYYEKEERGRGNFPDRFSARQFPNYSSELNVNALLLGDSALYLCASSKRPEKLFFGSGTQLSVL.

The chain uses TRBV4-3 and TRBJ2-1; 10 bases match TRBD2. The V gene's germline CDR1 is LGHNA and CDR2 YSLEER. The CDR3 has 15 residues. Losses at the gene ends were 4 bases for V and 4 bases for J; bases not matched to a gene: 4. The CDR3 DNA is TGCGCCAGCAGCCTGACTAGCGGGCCGTACAATGAGCAGTTCTTC. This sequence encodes CASSLTSGPYNEQFF.

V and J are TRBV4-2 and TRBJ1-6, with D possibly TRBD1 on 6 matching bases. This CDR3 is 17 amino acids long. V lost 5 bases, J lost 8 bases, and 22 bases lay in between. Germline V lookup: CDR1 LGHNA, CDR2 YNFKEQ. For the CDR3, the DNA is TGTGCCAGCAGCTCCCGGGACACCTGGGGATCATATTCACCCCTCCACTTT. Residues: CASSSRDTWGSYSPLHF.

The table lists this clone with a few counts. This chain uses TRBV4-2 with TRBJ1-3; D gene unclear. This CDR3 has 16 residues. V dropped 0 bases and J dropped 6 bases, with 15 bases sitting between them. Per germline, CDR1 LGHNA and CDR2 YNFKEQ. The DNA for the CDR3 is TGTGCCAGCAGCCAAGATTTATTCACTGGTCTAAACACCATATATTTT. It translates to CASSQDLFTGLNTIYF.

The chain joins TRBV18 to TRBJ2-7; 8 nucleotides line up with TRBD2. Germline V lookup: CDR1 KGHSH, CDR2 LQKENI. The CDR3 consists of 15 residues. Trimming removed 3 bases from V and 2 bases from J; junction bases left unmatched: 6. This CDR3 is CASSPSGLVAYEQYF. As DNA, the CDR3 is TGTGCCAGCTCACCTTCGGGACTAGTAGCCTACGAGCAGTACTTC.

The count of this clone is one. CDR3 nucleotide sequence: TGTGCCAGCAGTCCGCGAAGACTAGCGGGGAAATACAATGAGCAGTTCTTC. Amino acids: CASSPRRLAGKYNEQFF. V usage is TRBV28 and J usage is TRBJ2-1; 11 bases align to TRBD2. The CDR3 consists of 17 residues. V lost 5 bases to trimming and J lost 4 bases; unmatched junction nucleotides: 10. Germline V gene data show CDR1 as MDHEN and CDR2 as SYDVKM.

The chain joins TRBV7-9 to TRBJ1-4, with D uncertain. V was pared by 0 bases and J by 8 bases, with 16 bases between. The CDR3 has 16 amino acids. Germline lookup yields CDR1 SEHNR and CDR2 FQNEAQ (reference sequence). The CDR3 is CASSLAGGGVREKLFF. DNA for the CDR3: TGTGCCAGCAGCTTAGCGGGAGGCGGGGTGCGGGAAAAACTGTTTTTT.

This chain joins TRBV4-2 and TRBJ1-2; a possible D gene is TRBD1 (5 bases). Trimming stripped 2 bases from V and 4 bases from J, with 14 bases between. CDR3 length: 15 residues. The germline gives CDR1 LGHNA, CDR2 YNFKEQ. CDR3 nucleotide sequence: TGTGCCAGCAGCCAAACGGCAGGGAACCTCTATGGCTACACCTTC. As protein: CASSQTAGNLYGYTF.

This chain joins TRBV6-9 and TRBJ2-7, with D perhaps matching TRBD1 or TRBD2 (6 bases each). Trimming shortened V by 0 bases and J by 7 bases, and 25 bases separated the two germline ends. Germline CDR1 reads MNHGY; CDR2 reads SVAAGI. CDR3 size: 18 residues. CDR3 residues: CASSYSVGGRGRRGEQYF. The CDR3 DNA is TGTGCCAGCAGTTATTCCGTAGGGGGAAGGGGGAGGAGAGGAGAGCAGTACTTC.

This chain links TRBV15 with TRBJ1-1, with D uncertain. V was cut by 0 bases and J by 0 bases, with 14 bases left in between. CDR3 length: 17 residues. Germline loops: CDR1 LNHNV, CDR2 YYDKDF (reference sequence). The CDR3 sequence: CATSRDRDGGVNTEAFF. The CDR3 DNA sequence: TGTGCCACCAGCAGAGATAGGGATGGTGGGGTGAACACTGAAGCTTTCTTT.

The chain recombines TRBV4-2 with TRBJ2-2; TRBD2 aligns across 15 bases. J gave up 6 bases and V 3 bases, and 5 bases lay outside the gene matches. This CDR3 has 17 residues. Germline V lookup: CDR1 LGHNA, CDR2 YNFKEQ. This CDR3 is CASSQGLAGGSSGELFF. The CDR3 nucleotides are TGTGCCAGCAGCCAGGGACTAGCGGGAGGATCCTCCGGGGAGCTGTTTTTT.

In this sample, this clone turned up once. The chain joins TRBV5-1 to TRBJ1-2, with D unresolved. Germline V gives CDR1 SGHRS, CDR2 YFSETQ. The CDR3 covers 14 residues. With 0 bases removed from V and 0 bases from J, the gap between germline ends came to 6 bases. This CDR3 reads CASSLAKTNYGYTF. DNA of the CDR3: TGCGCCAGCAGCTTGGCCAAGACTAACTATGGCTACACCTTC. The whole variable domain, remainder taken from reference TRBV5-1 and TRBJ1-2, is KAGVTQTPRYLIKTRGQQVTLSCSPISGHRSVSWYQQTPGQGLQFLFEYFSETQRNKGNFPGRFSGRQFSNSRSEMNVSTLELGDSALYLCASSLAKTNYGYTFGSGTRLTVV.

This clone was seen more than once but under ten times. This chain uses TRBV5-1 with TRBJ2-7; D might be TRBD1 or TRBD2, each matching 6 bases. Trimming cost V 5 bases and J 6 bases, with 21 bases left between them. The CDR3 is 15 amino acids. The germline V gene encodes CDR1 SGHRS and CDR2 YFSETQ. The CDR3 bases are TGCGCCAGCAGGTTCACCGTGGACACGGGGGCCGAGCAGTACTTC. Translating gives CASRFTVDTGAEQYF.

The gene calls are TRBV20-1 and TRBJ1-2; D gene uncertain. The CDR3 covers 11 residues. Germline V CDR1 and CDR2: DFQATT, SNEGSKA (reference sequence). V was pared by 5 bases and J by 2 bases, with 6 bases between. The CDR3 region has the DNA TGCAGTGCTCCTCAGAACTATGGCTACACCTTC. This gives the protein CSAPQNYGYTF.

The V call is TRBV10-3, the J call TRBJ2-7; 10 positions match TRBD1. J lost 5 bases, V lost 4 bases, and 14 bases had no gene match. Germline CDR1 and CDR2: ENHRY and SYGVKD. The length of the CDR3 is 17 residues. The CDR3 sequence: CAISGGDRDRGRDEQYF. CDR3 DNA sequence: TGTGCCATCAGTGGGGGGGACCGGGACAGGGGTCGCGACGAGCAGTACTTC.

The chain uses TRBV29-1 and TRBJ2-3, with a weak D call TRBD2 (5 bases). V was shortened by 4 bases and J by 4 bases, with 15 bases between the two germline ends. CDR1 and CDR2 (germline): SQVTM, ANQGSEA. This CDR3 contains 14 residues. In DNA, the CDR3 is TGCAGCGTTGGTCGGGGATCCCCCGCAGATACGCAGTATTTT. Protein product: CSVGRGSPADTQYF.

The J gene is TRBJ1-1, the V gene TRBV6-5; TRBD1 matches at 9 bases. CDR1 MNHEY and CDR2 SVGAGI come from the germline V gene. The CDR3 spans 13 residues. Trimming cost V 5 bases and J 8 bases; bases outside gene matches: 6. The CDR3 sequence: CASSPGQGGEAFF. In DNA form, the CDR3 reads TGTGCCAGCAGTCCGGGACAGGGTGGCGAAGCTTTCTTT.

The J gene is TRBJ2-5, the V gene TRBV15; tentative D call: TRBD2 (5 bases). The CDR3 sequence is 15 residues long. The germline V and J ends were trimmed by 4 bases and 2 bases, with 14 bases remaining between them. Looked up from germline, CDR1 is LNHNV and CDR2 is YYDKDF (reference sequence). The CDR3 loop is CATSNARGLQETQYF. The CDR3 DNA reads TGTGCCACCAGCAACGCCAGAGGGTTGCAAGAGACCCAGTACTTC.

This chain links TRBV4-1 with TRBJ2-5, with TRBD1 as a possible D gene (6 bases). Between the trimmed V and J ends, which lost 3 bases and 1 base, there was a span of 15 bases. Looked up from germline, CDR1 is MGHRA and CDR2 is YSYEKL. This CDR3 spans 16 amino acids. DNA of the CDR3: TGCGCCAGCAGCCAGCCACTGACAGGTGCCCAAGAGACCCAGTACTTC. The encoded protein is CASSQPLTGAQETQYF.